Presented here are 22 T cell receptor beta chains from one specimen sequenced in a study of T-cell memory formation after mild COVID-19 (dated by TCRdb to about 2021). Receptor libraries were prepared by 5' RACE. Sequencing relied on an Illumina NovaSeq 6000. TCRdb applied fastp at Q25 and MiXCR to the public reads, then kept only in-frame beta chains. Rows matching on CDR3 protein sequence are summarized as one entry with the most common DNA and genes. Counted in this sample were just over 300,000 distinct CDR3 sequences; around 19% of them appeared once. Under 25% of the sample belongs to the ten largest clones. The sequencing sample was made of PBMCs or a T cell subset sorted from them (not recorded which). Receptors were obtained from a man younger than 35 who had mild COVID-19 (a few samples of this study predate the infection). The sample titles of this study are shuffled in the database, so cell type and time point are left out; the donor was told from shared clones.

This clonotype came up a few times. The chain has TRBV7-3 and TRBJ2-5, with TRBD2 matching over 10 bases. Unmatched junction bases numbered 7, after V lost 4 bases and J lost 5 bases. CDR1 SGHTA and CDR2 FQGTGA come from the germline V gene. CDR3 length: 15 amino acids. The CDR3 region has the DNA TGTGCCAGCAGCTGGGCGAGCGGGGGGGCGGAGACCCAGTACTTC. The encoded protein is CASSWASGGAETQYF. Looking up the rest from reference TRBV7-3 and TRBJ2-5 gives the full variable domain: GAGVSQTPSNKVTEKGKYVELRCDPISGHTALYWYRQSLGQGPEFLIYFQGTGAADDSGLPNDRFFAVRPEGSVSTLKIQRTERGDSAVYLCASSWASGGAETQYFGPGTRLLVL.

The chain is built from TRBV6-2 or TRBV6-3 and TRBJ2-3; D gene ambiguous. Germline V CDR1 and CDR2: MNHEY, SVGEGT. Trimming removed 2 bases from V and 4 bases from J, with 4 bases in between. This CDR3 has 12 amino acids. CDR3 sequence: CASSYVPDTQYF. The DNA for the CDR3 is TGTGCCAGCAGTTACGTCCCAGATACGCAGTATTTT.

This clonotype was picked up a small number of times. The chain is built from TRBV29-1 and TRBJ2-2; maybe TRBD1 (6 bases). Germline-derived CDR1 and CDR2 are SQVTM and ANQGSEA. V was shortened by 5 bases and J by 6 bases, with 16 bases between the two germline ends. CDR3 length: 14 amino acids. CDR3 nucleotides: TGCAGCGTTACAGGGACACCGGCCCCCGGGGAGCTGTTTTTT. The encoded protein is CSVTGTPAPGELFF.

The J gene is TRBJ1-5, the V gene TRBV7-2, with 10 positions matching TRBD1. The germline CDR1 and CDR2 sequences are SGHTA and FQGNSA. The CDR3 consists of 16 residues. The junction had 10 bases not matched to a gene; V was cut back by 5 bases and J by 6 bases. CDR3 sequence reads: CASSLQGQGNGQPQHF. DNA of the CDR3: TGTGCCAGCAGCCTACAGGGACAGGGGAACGGTCAGCCCCAGCATTTT.

The chain couples TRBV5-4 to TRBJ2-3, with D possibly matching TRBD2 (6 bases). Per germline, CDR1 SGHNT and CDR2 YYREEE (reference sequence). V shed 0 bases and J shed 3 bases, with 11 bases lying between them. This CDR3 has 15 amino acids. The CDR3 reads CASSLAGVRTDTQYF. In DNA, the CDR3 is TGTGCCAGCAGCTTGGCGGGGGTTAGGACAGATACGCAGTATTTT. The complete variable domain, with remaining parts taken from reference TRBV5-4 and TRBJ2-3, reads ETGVTQSPTHLIKTRGQQVTLRCSSQSGHNTVSWYQQALGQGPQFIFQYYREEENGRGNFPPRFSGLQFPNYSSELNVNALELDDSALYLCASSLAGVRTDTQYFGPGTRLTVL.

The chain links TRBV7-3 to TRBJ2-7; maybe TRBD1 (6 bases). Trimming pared 5 bases from V and 5 bases from J, leaving 22 bases between. The CDR3 contains 16 residues. Germline V gives CDR1 SGHTA, CDR2 FQGTGA. CDR3 amino acids: CASSAGGGVLENEQYF. Written as DNA, the CDR3 is TGTGCCAGCAGCGCAGGTGGGGGCGTATTAGAGAACGAGCAGTACTTC.

This clonotype was seen only a few times. The J gene is TRBJ2-3, the V gene TRBV12-3 or TRBV12-4; the D gene is possibly TRBD1 (5 bases). The length of the CDR3 is 16 residues. The V and J ends lost 5 bases and 0 bases respectively, with 15 bases between them. Here the CDR3 reads CASSGAPRVSTDTQYF. In DNA, the CDR3 is TGTGCCAGCAGTGGGGCCCCCCGGGTGAGCACAGATACGCAGTATTTT.

The V and J genes are TRBV3-1 and TRBJ1-1, with a possible D match to TRBD1 (6 bases). This CDR3 is 14 amino acids long. CDR1 LGHDT and CDR2 YNNKEL come from the germline V gene (reference sequence). Deletions cut 2 bases from V and 4 bases from J, with 11 bases between. CDR3 coding DNA: TGTGCCAGCAGCCAAAGTCAGGGGTCCACTGAAGCTTTCTTT. It codes for CASSQSQGSTEAFF.

In nucleotides, the CDR3 is TGTGCCAGCAGCTTCCCAGGGGGAGAAACTGAAGCTTTCTTT. It is translated as CASSFPGGETEAFF. V usage is TRBV5-6 and J usage is TRBJ1-1, with 7 bases that match TRBD1. Germline V gene sequence: CDR1 SGHDT, CDR2 YYEEEE. The CDR3 length is 14 residues. J lost 5 bases, V lost 2 bases, and 6 bases had no gene match.

This clonotype was counted a few times. The chain employs TRBV11-1 and TRBJ1-1; perhaps TRBD1 as D (5 bases). V was trimmed by 6 bases and J by 10 bases, leaving 12 bases between them. Germline CDR1 SGHAT, CDR2 FQDESV (reference sequence). This CDR3 spans 11 amino acids. The CDR3 DNA is TGTGCCAGCAGAACGAGTGGGGGAGCTTTCTTT. Its translation is CASRTSGGAFF.

The V call is TRBV5-4, the J call TRBJ2-4; D is possibly TRBD1 (5 bases). This CDR3 region has 11 residues. V lost 2 bases, J lost 9 bases, and 6 bases lay in between. CDR1 is SGHNT and CDR2 is YYREEE in the germline V gene (reference sequence). The CDR3 sequence: CASSFRGIQYF. The DNA of the CDR3 is TGTGCCAGCAGCTTTAGGGGCATTCAGTACTTC.

This clonotype was detected a few times. The genes are TRBV7-9 and TRBJ1-4; no clear D. This CDR3 region has 14 residues. With 6 bases removed from V and 4 bases from J, the gap between germline ends came to 12 bases. The germline gives CDR1 SEHNR, CDR2 FQNEAQ (reference sequence). As DNA, the CDR3 is TGTGCCAGCAGGGGCCTCTATAGTAATGAAAAACTGTTTTTT. Translation: CASRGLYSNEKLFF.

The J gene is TRBJ2-5, the V gene TRBV12-3 or TRBV12-4; D is unclear. The CDR3 sequence is 12 residues long. The V end was cut by 1 base, the J end by 3 bases, with 3 bases between. Here the CDR3 reads CASSLGKETQYF. Written as DNA, the CDR3 is TGTGCCAGCAGTTTAGGAAAAGAGACCCAGTACTTC.

The chain joins TRBV7-3 to TRBJ1-2; D is possibly TRBD1 (6 bases). V lost 0 bases, J lost 1 base, and 9 bases lay in between. The germline CDR1 and CDR2 sequences are SGHTA and FQGTGA. There are 15 residues in the CDR3. The CDR3 reads CASSLTGDNNYGYTF. The DNA of the CDR3 is TGTGCCAGCAGCTTAACCGGGGACAATAACTATGGCTACACCTTC.

This clonotype was detected a few times. The chain uses TRBV20-1 and TRBJ2-5; D unresolved. CDR3 length equals 15 residues. The germline CDR1 and CDR2 sequences are DFQATT and SNEGSKA (reference sequence). Trimming left V 6 bases short and J 5 bases short, with 22 bases between. In DNA form, the CDR3 reads TGCAGTGCCAGGAACCCTCTCGGTGATTCGGAGACCCAGTACTTC. Translated: CSARNPLGDSETQYF.

This clonotype was counted a few times. The J gene is TRBJ2-3, the V gene TRBV7-3; D is possibly TRBD1 (5 bases). V was pared by 0 bases and J by 5 bases, with 6 bases between. Germline values: CDR1 SGHTA, CDR2 FQGTGA. The CDR3 consists of 13 residues. The CDR3 bases are TGTGCCAGCAGCTTAACCAGGGTAGATACGCAGTATTTT. This codes for CASSLTRVDTQYF.

The J gene is TRBJ1-5, the V gene TRBV18; D unresolved. The CDR3 extends over 14 amino acids. Trimming took 1 base from V and 7 from J, leaving 11 bases between them. CDR1 KGHSH and CDR2 LQKENI come from the germline V gene. DNA for the CDR3: TGTGCCAGCTCACCACAAACGGGGAAGCAGCCCCAGCATTTT. Its protein is CASSPQTGKQPQHF.

The chain has TRBV6-2 or TRBV6-3 and TRBJ2-3, with D possibly matching TRBD2 (7 bases). Germline values: CDR1 MNHEY, CDR2 SVGEGT. The V end lost 7 bases, the J end lost 4 bases, and 18 bases lay between the germline ends. There are 15 residues in the CDR3. The chain's CDR3 is CASTPQGGAADTQYF. CDR3 nucleotides: TGTGCCAGCACCCCCCAAGGGGGGGCCGCAGATACGCAGTATTTT.

This clonotype was picked up a small number of times. The chain links TRBV2 to TRBJ2-3; the match to TRBD2 covers 11 bases. CDR1 and CDR2 (germline): SNHLY, FYNNEI. The CDR3 has 16 amino acids. Trimming removed 8 bases from V and 9 bases from J; junction bases left unmatched: 16. The CDR3 protein is CASPPGLAAVGDTQYF. In nucleotides, the CDR3 is TGTGCCAGCCCCCCGGGACTAGCGGCGGTCGGCGACACGCAGTATTTT.

CDR3 sequence: CATEGYYGYTF. DNA for the CDR3: TGTGCCACCGAGGGTTACTATGGCTACACCTTC. The rearrangement joins TRBV7-2 to TRBJ1-2; D is unresolved. Trimming took 10 bases from V and 3 from J, leaving 9 bases between them. Germline V gene sequence: CDR1 SGHTA, CDR2 FQGNSA. CDR3 length: 11 amino acids.

The chain recombines TRBV24-1 with TRBJ1-1; no clear D. Germline V CDR1 and CDR2: KGHDR, SFDVKD. There are 13 residues in the CDR3. Trimming pared 6 bases from V and 5 bases from J, leaving 12 bases between. The CDR3 region is CATSPPGGTEAFF. The DNA of the CDR3 is TGTGCCACCAGTCCGCCAGGTGGTACTGAAGCTTTCTTT.

The chain combines TRBV7-9 with TRBJ1-4, with D possibly being TRBD1 (5 bases). CDR1 SEHNR and CDR2 FQNEAQ come from the germline V gene (reference sequence). The CDR3 sequence is 13 residues long. V lost 7 bases and J 5 bases, leaving 11 bases between the germline ends. CDR3 protein: CASMSGSNEKLFF. CDR3 nucleotides: TGTGCCAGCATGTCAGGGTCAAATGAAAAACTGTTTTTT.